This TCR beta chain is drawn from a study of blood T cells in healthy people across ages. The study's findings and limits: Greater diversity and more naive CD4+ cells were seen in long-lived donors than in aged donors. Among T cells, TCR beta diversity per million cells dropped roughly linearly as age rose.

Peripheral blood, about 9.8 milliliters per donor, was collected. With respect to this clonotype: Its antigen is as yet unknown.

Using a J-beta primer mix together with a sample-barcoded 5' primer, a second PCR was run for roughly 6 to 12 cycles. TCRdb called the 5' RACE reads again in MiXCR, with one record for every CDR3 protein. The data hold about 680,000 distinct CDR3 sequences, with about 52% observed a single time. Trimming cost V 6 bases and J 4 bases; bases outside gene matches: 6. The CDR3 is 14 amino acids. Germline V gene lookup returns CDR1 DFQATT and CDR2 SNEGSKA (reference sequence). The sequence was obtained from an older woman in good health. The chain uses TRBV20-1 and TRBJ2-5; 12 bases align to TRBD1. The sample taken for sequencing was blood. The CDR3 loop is CSAIGTGGRETQYF. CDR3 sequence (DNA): TGCAGTGCAATTGGGACAGGGGGCCGAGAGACCCAGTACTTC.